What follows are 7 T cell receptor beta chains derived from one specimen sequenced in a study of blood T cell repertoires in COVID-19. Generated by immunoSEQ multiplex PCR, the TCRdb table keeps only in-frame clones and is missing some. The table records approximately 74,000 clones, 84% of them present only once. The specimen was peripheral blood. These receptors all stem from an older man with acute or convalescent COVID-19.

V and J are TRBV19 and TRBJ2-7, with 8 nucleotides matching TRBD1. The CDR3 extends over 15 amino acids. V lost 5 bases and J lost 0; bases outside the gene matches: 6. Looked up from germline, CDR1 is LNHDA and CDR2 is SQIVND (reference sequence). CDR3 sequence reads: CASSHTGQASYEQYF. The CDR3 DNA sequence: TGTGCCAGTAGTCACACGGGACAGGCCTCCTACGAGCAGTACTTC.

The count of this clone is one. The chain is built from TRBV30 and TRBJ1-1, with a weak D call TRBD1 (5 bases). This CDR3 is 14 amino acids long. CDR1 is GTSNPN and CDR2 is SVGIG in the germline V gene (reference sequence). V lost 0 bases, J lost 7 bases, and 15 bases lay in between. The CDR3, as DNA: TGTGCCTGGAGTGTAGGGGTTGGGAGGGATGAAGCTTTCTTT. Encoded protein: CAWSVGVGRDEAFF. The whole variable domain, remainder taken from reference TRBV30 and TRBJ1-1, is SQTIHQWPATLVQPVGSPLSLECTVEGTSNPNLYWYRQAAGRGLQLLFYSVGIGQISSEVPQNLSASRPQDRQFILSSKKLLLSDSGFYLCAWSVGVGRDEAFFGQGTRLTVV.

The chain joins TRBV19 to TRBJ1-1, with 7 positions matching TRBD1. This CDR3 has 14 residues. V was clipped by 5 bases and J by 6 bases; unmatched bases: 9. From germline, CDR1 is LNHDA and CDR2 SQIVND (reference sequence). CDR3 in amino acids: CASSGRDSTSEAFF. Written as DNA, the CDR3 is TGTGCCAGTAGTGGCCGGGACAGTACTTCTGAAGCTTTCTTT.

The V gene is TRBV28, the J gene TRBJ1-2, with a tentative D call TRBD1 (5 bases). Trimming removed 1 base from V and 8 bases from J, with 11 bases in between. This CDR3 is 13 amino acids long. Germline V lookup: CDR1 MDHEN, CDR2 SYDVKM. Here the CDR3 DNA reads TGTGCCAGCAGTTTATTAGGAGGGGTCGGCTACACCTTC. Protein: CASSLLGGVGYTF.

This rearrangement joins TRBV6-5 to TRBJ1-2; 10 bases agree with TRBD1. V trimming: 7 bases; J trimming: 5 bases; junction bases outside the gene matches: 4. Germline values: CDR1 MNHEY, CDR2 SVGAGI. There are 13 residues in the CDR3. CDR3 residues: CASTRTGGYGYTF. The CDR3 region has the DNA TGTGCCAGCACCCGGACAGGGGGATATGGCTACACCTTC.

This chain links TRBV21-1 with TRBJ2-7; the D segment call TRBD2 is taken from the table without a DNA check. TRBV21-1 is reported as a pseudogene. The CDR3 has 14 residues. The DNA of the CDR3 is TGTGCCAGCAGCATACTAGTATTTGGCTACGAGCAGTACTTC. Amino acid sequence: CASSILVFGYEQYF.

The J gene is TRBJ2-1, the V gene TRBV3-1 (or the pseudogene TRBV3-2); weak D call: TRBD2 (6 bases). V lost 4 bases and J 5 bases, leaving 9 bases between the germline ends. The germline CDR1 and CDR2 sequences are LGHDT and YNNKEL (reference sequence). The CDR3 spans 13 residues. The CDR3 sequence is CASSPRGNNEQFF. The CDR3 region has the DNA TGTGCCAGCAGCCCCCGGGGGAACAATGAGCAGTTCTTC.